What follows describes a single T cell receptor (beta chain). The target antigen is unknown. The CDR3 end lies 3 residues beyond the end of the read and is filled in from the germline J gene. This sample was taken from a study of T cells in women clearing cervical HPV infection. Study-wide points: TRBV6-7 relative abundance averaged 0.11% in cases and 0.15% to 0.2% in controls. Cases and controls were distinguished at AUC roughly 0.86 by richness and V genes.

The J segment lost 5 bases and the V segment lost 5 bases, leaving 6 bases of the junction unmatched. This CDR3 comprises 14 residues. Germline CDR1 reads LNHDA; CDR2 reads SQIVND (reference sequence). Sequenced by immunoSEQ multiplex PCR; TCRdb stores in-frame clones only, minus some. This table holds around 30,000 clones. The chain couples TRBV19 to TRBJ1-5, with 7 bases matching TRBD1. Sequencing used blood buffy coat. This sequence originates from a woman aged 18 to 75 with a cervical HPV16 infection that either progressed to CIN3+ or cleared (not recorded which). The CDR3 bases that were read are TGTGCCAGTAGTGTAACCAGGGGGGATCAGCCC. It translates to CASSVTRGDQP. The complete CDR3 protein is CASSVTRGDQPQHF.